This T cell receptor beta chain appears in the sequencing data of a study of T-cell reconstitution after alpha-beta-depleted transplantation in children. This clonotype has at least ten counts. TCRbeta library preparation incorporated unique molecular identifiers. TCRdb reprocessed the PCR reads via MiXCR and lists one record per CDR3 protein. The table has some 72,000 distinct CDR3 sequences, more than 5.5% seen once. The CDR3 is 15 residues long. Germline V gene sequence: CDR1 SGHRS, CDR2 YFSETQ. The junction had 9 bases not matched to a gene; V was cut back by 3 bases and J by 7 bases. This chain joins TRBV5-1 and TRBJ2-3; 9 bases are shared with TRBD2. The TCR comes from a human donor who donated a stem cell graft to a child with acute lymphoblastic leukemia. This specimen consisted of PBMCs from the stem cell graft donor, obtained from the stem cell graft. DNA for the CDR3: TGCGCCAGCAGCTCTTCCGGGACTAGCTTGAATACGCAGTATTTT. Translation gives CASSSSGTSLNTQYF.